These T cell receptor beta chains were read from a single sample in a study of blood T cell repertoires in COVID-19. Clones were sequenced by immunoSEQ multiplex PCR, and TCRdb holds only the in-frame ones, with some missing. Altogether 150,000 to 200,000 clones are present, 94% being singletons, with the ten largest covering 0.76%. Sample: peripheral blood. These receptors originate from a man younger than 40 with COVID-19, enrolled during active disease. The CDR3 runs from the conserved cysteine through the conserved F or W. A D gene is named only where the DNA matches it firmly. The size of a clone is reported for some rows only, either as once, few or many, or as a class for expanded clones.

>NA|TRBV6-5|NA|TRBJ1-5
CASSYGQSNQPQHF
TGTGCCAGCAGTTACGGACAGTCCAATCAGCCCCAGCATTTT
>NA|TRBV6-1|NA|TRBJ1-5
CASSDLWGPNRGNQPQHF
TGTGCCAGCAGTGACCTTTGGGGCCCGAATAGGGGCAATCAGCCCCAGCATTTT
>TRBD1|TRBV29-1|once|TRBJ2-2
CSVGQGAGTGELFF
TGCAGCGTTGGACAGGGGGCGGGAACCGGGGAGCTGTTTTTT
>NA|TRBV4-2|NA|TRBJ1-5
CASSQDLGNQPQHF
TGTGCCAGCAGCCAAGATCTTGGCAATCAGCCCCAGCATTTT
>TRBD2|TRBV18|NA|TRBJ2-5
CASSPIPNSGGRKETQYF
TGTGCCAGCTCACCAATCCCGAATAGCGGGGGCCGAAAAGAGACCCAGTACTTC
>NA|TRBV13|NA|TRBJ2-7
CASAGRGYEQYF
TGTGCCAGCGCGGGCAGGGGATACGAGCAGTACTTC
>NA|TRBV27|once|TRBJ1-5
CASGGFGQPQHF
TGTGCCAGCGGGGGGTTCGGTCAGCCCCAGCATTTT
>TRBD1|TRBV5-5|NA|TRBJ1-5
CASSLGPTGDQPQHF
TGTGCCAGCAGCTTGGGGCCGACAGGGGACCAGCCCCAGCATTTT
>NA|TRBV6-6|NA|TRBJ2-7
CASSYSRLAGFYEQYF
TGTGCCAGCAGTTACTCTAGGTTGGCGGGATTCTACGAGCAGTACTTC
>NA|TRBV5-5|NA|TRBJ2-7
CASSLAAGREQYF
TGTGCCAGCAGCTTGGCTGCGGGCCGCGAGCAGTACTTC
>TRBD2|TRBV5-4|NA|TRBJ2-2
CASSTGTSSGELFF
TGTGCCAGCAGCACCGGGACTAGTTCCGGGGAGCTGTTTTTT
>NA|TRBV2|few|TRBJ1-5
CASSEARREGNQPQHF
TGTGCCAGCAGTGAAGCGCGGAGGGAGGGCAATCAGCCCCAGCATTTT
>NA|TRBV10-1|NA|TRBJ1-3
CASSKGQGRENTIYF
TGCGCCAGCAGTAAGGGCCAGGGGCGAGAAAACACCATATATTTT
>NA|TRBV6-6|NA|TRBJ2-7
CASSYEELSLGYEQYF
TGTGCCAGCAGTTACGAGGAACTATCTCTGGGCTACGAGCAGTACTTC
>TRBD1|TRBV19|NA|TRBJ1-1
CASSMGQGVTEAFF
TGTGCCAGTAGTATGGGACAGGGTGTCACTGAAGCTTTCTTT
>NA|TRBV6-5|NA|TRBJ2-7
CATMTGSYEQYF
TGTGCCACAATGACAGGTTCCTACGAGCAGTACTTC
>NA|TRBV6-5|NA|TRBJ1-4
CASSLPPSEKLFF
TGTGCCAGCAGTCTCCCCCCTTCGGAAAAACTGTTTTTT
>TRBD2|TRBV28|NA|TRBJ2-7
CASSSPGGRQYF
TGTGCCAGCAGTTCTCCAGGCGGGAGGCAGTACTTC
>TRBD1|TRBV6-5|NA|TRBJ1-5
CASRPTGTMVPQHF
TGTGCCAGCAGGCCGACAGGGACCATGGTGCCCCAGCATTTT
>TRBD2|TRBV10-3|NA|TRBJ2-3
CAIRETSGGKDTQYF
TGTGCCATCAGGGAGACTAGCGGGGGGAAGGATACGCAGTATTTT
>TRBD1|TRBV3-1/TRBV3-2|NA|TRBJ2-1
CASSRDRVYYNEQFF
TGTGCCAGCAGCCGCGACAGGGTTTACTACAATGAGCAGTTCTTC
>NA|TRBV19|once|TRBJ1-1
CASSHRTSPNTEAFF
TGTGCCAGTAGTCATCGGACATCCCCGAACACTGAAGCTTTCTTT
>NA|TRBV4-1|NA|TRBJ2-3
CASSQWTATDTQYF
TGCGCCAGCAGCCAATGGACAGCCACAGATACGCAGTATTTT
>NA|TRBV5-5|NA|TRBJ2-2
CASSPEGGSFTGELFF
TGTGCCAGCAGCCCGGAGGGGGGGTCGTTCACCGGGGAGCTGTTTTTT
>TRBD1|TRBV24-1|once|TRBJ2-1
CATSEGTGEVEQFF
TGTGCCACCAGTGAGGGGACAGGGGAAGTTGAGCAGTTCTTC